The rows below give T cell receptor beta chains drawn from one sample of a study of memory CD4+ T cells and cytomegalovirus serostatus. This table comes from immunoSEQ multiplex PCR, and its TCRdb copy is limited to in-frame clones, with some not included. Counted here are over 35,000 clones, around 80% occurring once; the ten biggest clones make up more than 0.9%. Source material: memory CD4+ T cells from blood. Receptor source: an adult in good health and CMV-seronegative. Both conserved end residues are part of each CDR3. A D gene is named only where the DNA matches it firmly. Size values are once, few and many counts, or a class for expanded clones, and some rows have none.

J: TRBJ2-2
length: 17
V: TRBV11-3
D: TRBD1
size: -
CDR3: CASSFRWGQGDTGELFF
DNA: TGTGCCAGCAGCTTTCGGTGGGGACAGGGGGATACCGGGGAGCTGTTTTTT

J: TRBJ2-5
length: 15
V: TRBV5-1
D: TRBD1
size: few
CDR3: CASSFGGQGQETQYF
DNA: TGCGCCAGCAGCTTTGGGGGACAGGGGCAAGAGACCCAGTACTTC

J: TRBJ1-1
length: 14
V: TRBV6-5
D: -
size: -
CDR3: CASSQRGGWTEAFF
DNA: TGTGCCAGCAGCCAGCGGGGAGGGTGGACTGAAGCTTTCTTT

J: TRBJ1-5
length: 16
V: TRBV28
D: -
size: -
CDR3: CASNLSRWRGNQPQHF
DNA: TGTGCCAGCAACCTCTCTCGTTGGCGGGGGAATCAGCCCCAGCATTTT

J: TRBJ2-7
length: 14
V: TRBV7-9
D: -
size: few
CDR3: CASSNKGGSYEQYF
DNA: TGTGCCAGCAGCAATAAAGGGGGCTCCTACGAGCAGTACTTC

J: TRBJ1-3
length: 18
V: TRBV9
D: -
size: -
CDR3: CASSPNLGGRGSGNTIYF
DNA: TGTGCCAGCAGCCCCAACCTGGGGGGGCGCGGCTCTGGAAACACCATATATTTT

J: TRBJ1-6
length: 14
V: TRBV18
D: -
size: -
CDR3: CASSRDRGNSPLHF
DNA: TGTGCCAGCTCACGGGACCGTGGCAATTCACCCCTCCACTTT

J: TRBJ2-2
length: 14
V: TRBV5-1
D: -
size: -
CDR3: CASSFSEVTGELFF
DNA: TGCGCCAGCAGCTTTAGCGAGGTTACCGGGGAGCTGTTTTTT

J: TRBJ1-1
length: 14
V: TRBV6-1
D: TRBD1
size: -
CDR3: CASSRQGVNTEAFF
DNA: TGTGCCAGCAGCCGGCAGGGGGTAAACACTGAAGCTTTCTTT

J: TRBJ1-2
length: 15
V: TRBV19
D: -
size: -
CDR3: CASSIGGSFNYGYTF
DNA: TGTGCCAGTAGTATAGGGGGCAGCTTTAACTATGGCTACACCTTC

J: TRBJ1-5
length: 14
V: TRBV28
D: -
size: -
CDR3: CASSLSQGLQPQHF
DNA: TGTGCCAGCAGTTTATCCCAGGGACTTCAGCCCCAGCATTTT